The clone carrying this T cell receptor (beta chain) was seen only a few times. Antigen: not known. The trim removed 7 bases at V and 6 bases at J, leaving 10 bases unmatched. This CDR3 has 14 residues. Germline V lookup: CDR1 SGHRS, CDR2 YFSETQ. MiXCR, run by TCRdb on the reads, gives a single entry per CDR3 protein. The sample contains 80,000 or so distinct CDR3 sequences, approximately 42% of which appear only once. This specimen belongs to a study of T cell repertoires in cytomegalovirus infection. The study, taken as a whole, reports: HLA-C-restricted TCR beta clonotypes specific for CMV led the ex vivo response.

This clonotype was obtained from a human donor in good health (CMV status not recorded). Some clones in this sample may be carry-over from other donors' samples. The chain uses TRBV5-1 and TRBJ1-1; TRBD1 matches at 9 bases. Here the sequenced sample was CD8+ T cells from cultured PBMCs, taken from culture after CMV antigen stimulation. CDR3 in DNA: TGCGCCAGCGCAACCGGGACAGGGTACCCTGAAGCTTTCTTT. Translating it yields CASATGTGYPEAFF. The entire variable domain, with the rest obtained from reference TRBV5-1 and TRBJ1-1, is as follows: KAGVTQTPRYLIKTRGQQVTLSCSPISGHRSVSWYQQTPGQGLQFLFEYFSETQRNKGNFPGRFSGRQFSNSRSEMNVSTLELGDSALYLCASATGTGYPEAFFGQGTRLTVV.